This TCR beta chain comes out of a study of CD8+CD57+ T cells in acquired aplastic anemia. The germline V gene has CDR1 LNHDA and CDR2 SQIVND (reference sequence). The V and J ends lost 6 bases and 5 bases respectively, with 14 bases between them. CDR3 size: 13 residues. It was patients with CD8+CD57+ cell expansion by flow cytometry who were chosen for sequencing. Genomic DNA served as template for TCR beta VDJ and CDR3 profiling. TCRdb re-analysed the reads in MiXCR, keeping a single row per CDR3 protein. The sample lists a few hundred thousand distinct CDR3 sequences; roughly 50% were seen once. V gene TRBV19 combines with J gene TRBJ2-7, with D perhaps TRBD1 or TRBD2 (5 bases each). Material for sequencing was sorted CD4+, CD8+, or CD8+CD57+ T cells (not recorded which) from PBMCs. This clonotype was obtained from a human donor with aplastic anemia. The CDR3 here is CASRPLGVDEQYF. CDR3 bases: TGTGCCAGTAGACCTCTGGGGGTAGACGAGCAGTACTTC.